This TCR beta chain was documented in a study of CD8 T cells in Susac syndrome. Peripheral blood CD8+ and CD4+ T cells were profiled by TCR beta sequencing. The RNA, 0.5 to 1 ug, was put through reverse transcription using random hexamers. It was immunoSEQ multiplex PCR that amplified TCR beta CDR3 across 54 Vbeta and 13 Jbeta. TCRdb processed the immunoSEQ multiplex PCR reads anew with MiXCR; each CDR3 protein has one entry. Here the sample spans about 120,000 distinct CDR3 sequences, about 92% being singletons. Germline V CDR1 and CDR2: DFQATT, SNEGSKA (reference sequence). CDR3 length: 15 amino acids. The V gene lost 1 base and the J gene lost 1 base, with 13 bases spanning the gap.

Sequenced input: CD4+ T cells from PBMCs. This TCR was recovered from a human donor with multiple sclerosis. This chain links TRBV20-1 with TRBJ1-1; tentatively, D is TRBD1 (5 bases). In DNA form, the CDR3 reads TGCAGTGCTAGAGGGGGCCGGGCCACGAACACTGAAGCTTTCTTT. Protein sequence: CSARGGRATNTEAFF.